This T cell receptor (beta chain) was retrieved from a study of T cell responses to AZD1222 COVID-19 vaccine (dated by TCRdb to about 2021). Describing the broader study: TCR sequencing covered fewer than 250 trial participants: 207 given two doses of AZD1222 and 26 given two doses of MenACWY control vaccine. Enrollment into the trials was organized by age into subgroups of 18-55, 56-69 and 70-plus years, and those subgroups contained roughly 150, 30 and 60 TCR-sequenced participants, respectively. The study at large found these results: In the small 56-69-year group, the increase in depth fell short of significance, most likely because of low power. Nearly half of unique spike-specific TCRs reportedly recognized epitopes outside regions mutated in the B.1.351 and B.1.1.7 variants. Most participants were white British and females outnumbered males, and the authors suggested that clonal diversity may have been underestimated. No day 14 peak-response samples were available, so repertoires were characterized only after the peak T cell response. After two AZD1222 doses, both the breadth and the depth of spike-specific TCRs were significantly higher than at day 0 and than in MenACWY recipients. Conclusions about previously exposed vaccinees are limited, since just a handful of AZD1222 recipients were seropositive for SARS-CoV-2 at baseline. Vaccine-associated CD4 TCRs spanned the whole spike protein, with dominant responses in regions 160-218 and 743-854.

Only one count was recorded for this clone. No cognate antigen has been identified for it. Base-call qualities are not available, and no considerably larger clone is one nucleotide away. The CDR3 regions of human TCRbeta chains were analyzed by immunosequencing. Concerning the study's data processing: TCRs in the repertoires were matched against a reference library of SARS-CoV-2-specific TCRs that had been generated with the MIRA antigen-specificity platform. Breadth was defined as the fraction of unique TCRs that were SARS-CoV-2-associated, and depth was defined as the fraction of total T cells that were SARS-CoV-2-associated. Using the MIRA data, every spike-specific TCR was mapped to the spike region that the TCR reacted to and assigned to either a CD4 or a CD8 class. Log10-transformed breadth and depth values were compared by one-way ANOVA with Sidak's multiple comparisons tests. TCRdb obtained this table from immuneACCESS and retained in-frame rearrangements with V and J assigned. These tables miss some clones; where compared with another copy, unresolved V genes account for less than half of the shortfall, and the remainder is unexplained. V and J calls and clone size are copied from that table; D and trimming were computed from the DNA. The sample table holds over 85,000 clones, of which about 90% were seen once. 16% of the sample is taken by the ten largest.

The time point label, as the study defines it: about 28 days (+/-7) after the second vaccine dose. AZD1222 recipients given second doses at about 4 weeks or at about 12 weeks were pooled, since spike-specific TCR depth and breadth were not found to differ between the two schedules. Samples from vaccinated people were obtained from the UK trials COV001 and COV002, which included a single-blind randomized controlled phase 2/3 trial of AZD1222 (ChAdOx1 nCoV-19) in healthy adults. For TCRbeta chain sequencing, PBMC samples were collected from trial participants at day 0 and at day 28 after the second dose. Relative to germline, V is 1 base shorter and J is 8 bases shorter, with 12 bases between their ends. CDR1 SEHNR and CDR2 FQNEAQ were looked up in the germline V gene (reference sequence). Taken from cysteine to phenylalanine, the CDR3 has 14 residues. CDR3 DNA only is kept here, 42 bases in frame from base 1.

The sequence was collected from an adult who received the AZD1222 COVID-19 vaccine. Recombination connected TRBV7-9 to TRBJ2-1; there is no confident call for the D gene. Source: peripheral blood, taken 28 days after the second AZD1222 dose. Read as DNA, the sequence is TGTGCCAGCAGCTTAGGGAATATTCAGGATGAGCAGTTCTTC. Translated, it gives CASSLGNIQDEQFF.